This entry lists 9 T cell receptor beta chains sequenced from one sample in a study of OX40 agonist ivuxolimab in advanced cancers. This table comes from immunoSEQ multiplex PCR, and its TCRdb copy is limited to in-frame clones, with some not included. The sample yields 85,000 to 100,000 clones, roughly 90% seen once. The sample in question was CD4+ or CD8+ T cells sorted from blood, obtained in a trial of the OX40 agonist ivuxolimab. These receptors all stem from an adult with an advanced solid tumor such as melanoma, head and neck, liver or kidney cancer.

The chain links TRBV19 to TRBJ2-1; perhaps TRBD1 as D (5 bases). The V end was cut by 1 base, the J end by 9 bases, with 16 bases between. This CDR3 spans 15 amino acids. CDR1 is LNHDA, CDR2 SQIVND, per germline (reference sequence). The CDR3 sequence is CASSIGTIPQGEQFF. CDR3 sequence (DNA): TGTGCCAGTAGTATAGGGACCATTCCTCAGGGTGAGCAGTTCTTC. The full variable domain, in which reference TRBV19 and TRBJ2-1 provide the parts outside the CDR3, is DGGITQSPKYLFRKEGQNVTLSCEQNLNHDAMYWYRQDPGQGLRLIYYSQIVNDFQKGDIAEGYSVSREKKESFPLTVTSAQKNPTAFYLCASSIGTIPQGEQFFGPGTRLTVL.

This sequence joins TRBV30 and TRBJ2-1; 13 positions agree with TRBD2. V trimming: 2 bases; J trimming: 9 bases; junction bases outside the gene matches: 4. CDR1 is GTSNPN and CDR2 is SVGIG in the germline V gene (reference sequence). The length of the CDR3 is 14 residues. CDR3 coding DNA: TGTGCCTGGAGTAGAACTAGCGGGGGGGGTGAGCAGTTCTTC. Translation: CAWSRTSGGGEQFF.

The V call is TRBV19, the J call TRBJ2-3; D might be TRBD1 (5 bases). Germline CDR1 and CDR2: LNHDA and SQIVND (reference sequence). The CDR3 extends over 14 amino acids. V dropped 6 bases and J dropped 0 bases, with 10 bases sitting between them. The CDR3 loop is CASSQAGSTDTQYF. Here the CDR3 DNA reads TGTGCCAGTAGCCAGGCAGGGAGCACAGATACGCAGTATTTT.

The chain has TRBV18 and TRBJ2-7, with D hard to call. With 3 bases removed from V and 5 bases from J, the gap between germline ends came to 8 bases. This CDR3 is 12 amino acids long. Germline CDR1 is KGHSH and CDR2 is LQKENI. CDR3 residues: CASSPRAHEQYF. In DNA form, the CDR3 reads TGTGCCAGCTCACCCCGAGCGCACGAGCAGTACTTC.

The gene calls are TRBV19 and TRBJ2-3; a possible D gene is TRBD2 (5 bases). V was cut by 1 base and J by 0 bases, with 17 bases left in between. CDR1 LNHDA and CDR2 SQIVND come from the germline V gene (reference sequence). The CDR3 has 18 amino acids. CDR3: CASSIALSRGTSTDTQYF. CDR3 DNA sequence: TGTGCCAGTAGTATAGCCCTCTCACGGGGTACTAGCACAGATACGCAGTATTTT.

The chain couples TRBV10-3 to TRBJ1-4; D is ambiguous. Trimming stripped 5 bases from V and 11 bases from J, with 33 bases between. The V gene's germline CDR1 is ENHRY and CDR2 SYGVKD. The CDR3 runs to 19 residues. CDR3 sequence (DNA): TGTGCCATCAGTCCATCGACCCCTGTGGCCCGGGATAGGGAGCGGAAACTGTTTTTT. Protein sequence: CAISPSTPVARDRERKLFF.

V and J are TRBV27 and TRBJ2-1, with D possibly matching TRBD2 (7 bases). The CDR3 totals 15 residues. Germline V gene sequence: CDR1 MNHEY, CDR2 SMNVEV (reference sequence). The V and J ends lost 5 bases and 10 bases respectively, with 21 bases between them. The CDR3 DNA sequence: TGTGCCAGCAGTAGACAGACTAGGGGGGGGTACGAGCAGTTCTTC. Amino acids: CASSRQTRGGYEQFF.

The chain combines TRBV7-2 with TRBJ2-7; the D is unclear. CDR3 length: 14 amino acids. Germline CDR1 SGHTA, CDR2 FQGNSA. Trimming pared 4 bases from V and 0 bases from J, leaving 10 bases between. The CDR3 coding sequence is TGTGCCAGCAGCTCCCGGACGGTCTCCTACGAGCAGTACTTC. Encoded protein: CASSSRTVSYEQYF. Together with reference TRBV7-2 and TRBJ2-7, the CDR3 gives the full variable domain: GAGVSQSPSNKVTEKGKDVELRCDPISGHTALYWYRQSLGQGLEFLIYFQGNSAPDKSGLPSDRFSAERTGGSVSTLTIQRTQQEDSAVYLCASSSRTVSYEQYFGPGTRLTVT.

J is TRBJ2-7 and V is TRBV5-1, with 11 nucleotides matching TRBD1. Unmatched junction bases numbered 8, after V lost 3 bases and J lost 3 bases. This CDR3 spans 16 amino acids. CDR1 is SGHRS, CDR2 YFSETQ, per germline. The CDR3 protein is CASSSETGTGGYEQYF. In DNA form, the CDR3 reads TGCGCCAGCAGCTCGGAGACCGGGACAGGGGGCTACGAGCAGTACTTC.